Detailed here is one T cell receptor (beta chain). This clonotype has more than one count but fewer than ten. Its antigen is still unknown. No much larger clone is present one base from it, and per-base qualities are unavailable. The data originate from a study of T-cell memory formation after mild COVID-19 (dated by TCRdb to the early 2020s). Regarding the research as a whole: TCR sequence clusters from the two donors were found to be largely donor specific. T-cell clones expanding and contracting after mild COVID-19 in a couple of donors were tracked by longitudinal TCRalpha and TCRbeta repertoire sequencing. Two young, previously healthy adult volunteers, one female and one male, were included in the cohort.

PBMCs were isolated by Ficoll-Paque density gradient centrifugation. Broader findings and caveats from the paper: Contracting CD4+ clones appeared mostly in the CM and EM memory subsets, whereas CD8+ clones were enriched in EMRA. Some responding clones were detected in pre-infection memory, which suggested that pre-existing cross-reactive memory T cells had joined the SARS-CoV-2 response. SARS-CoV-2 specificity of the second-wave clones peaking on day 37 was not confirmed. The study covered only two mild cases, and larger cohorts including severe cases with pre-infection samples were considered necessary. Balanced CD4/CD8 phenotypes were observed for clones contracting from day 15 to 85, whereas a bias towards CD4+ was observed for a second wave of clones expanding from day 15 to 37.

The sequencer was an Illumina NovaSeq 6000. TCRalpha and TCRbeta cDNA libraries were constructed by 5'RACE with constant-segment primers, with sample barcodes and unique molecular identifiers being introduced. Trizol reagent was used to extract RNA from every sample. Library amplification was performed in two PCR steps, and a second sample barcode and Illumina TruSeq adapters were introduced in the second step. Sequencing of libraries was performed on an Illumina NovaSeq with 2 x 150 bp paired-end reads. From the authors' description of their analysis: Demultiplexing of reads and collapsing into UMI-guided consensus sequences were performed with migec v1.2.7. Using mixcr v2.1.11, UMI consensuses were aligned to TRA and TRB V and J templates and then assembled into clonotypes. A clonotype was counted as expanded or contracted only when both edgeR and NoisET called the clonotype significant, with the noise models trained on biological replicates. For edgeR calls, a false discovery rate-adjusted p below 0.01 and a log2 fold-change threshold of 1 were applied. As an exploratory analysis of dynamics, PCA with hierarchical clustering was applied to max-normalized trajectories of the 1000 most abundant clonotypes. Each responding clone was given a CD4 or CD8 phenotype based on the CD4+ and CD8+ repertoires, which had been sequenced separately. The raw public data were reprocessed by TCRdb itself: fastp quality trimming at Q25, MiXCR clonotype calling, in-frame beta chains only. One record per CDR3 amino acid sequence lists the most common genes and DNA. TCRdb, not the authors, supplied the V and J calls. A total of about 600,000 distinct CDR3 sequences appear in this sample, roughly 21% of them only once. The biggest ten clones account for roughly 8.1% of the sample.

The germline V gene encodes CDR1 SQVTM and CDR2 ANQGSEA. From cysteine to phenylalanine, the CDR3 is 11 amino acids long. The kept DNA is CDR3 alone, 33 bases in frame from the first base. The trim is 4 bases for V and 4 bases for J, with a gap of 4 bases between the germline ends. The rearranged chain carries TRBV29-1 and TRBJ2-2; the D gene lacks a confident call. The specimen was PBMCs or a T cell subset sorted from them (not recorded which). The clonotype comes from an adult woman who had mild COVID-19 (a few samples of this study predate the infection). The sample titles of this study are shuffled in the database, so cell type and time point are left out; the donor was told from shared clones. The CDR3 loop reads CSVVSTGELFF. The DNA is TGCAGCGTTGTCTCCACCGGGGAGCTGTTTTTT.